Below, 10 T cell receptor beta chains from the same sample are listed, as sequenced in a study of control samples from healthy donors and cancer patients. Sequencing used immunoSEQ multiplex PCR; TCRdb keeps in-frame clones, though not all of them. The top ten hold 5.5% to 7.5% of the sample, which has a few hundred thousand clones, about nine tenths seen once. The material sequenced was PBMCs. The source is a man in his forties with head and neck cancer.

This chain links TRBV6-6 with TRBJ1-2, with D unclear. V lost 6 bases and J 4 bases, leaving 18 bases between the germline ends. The CDR3 has 15 amino acids. The V gene's germline CDR1 is MNHNY and CDR2 SVGAGI (reference sequence). The CDR3 sequence is CASSPEMADLYGYTF. Written as DNA, the CDR3 is TGTGCCAGCAGCCCCGAAATGGCAGACCTCTATGGCTACACCTTC.

J is TRBJ2-2 and V is TRBV19, with 14 bases that match TRBD2. Germline V lookup: CDR1 LNHDA, CDR2 SQIVND (reference sequence). V lost 7 bases to trimming and J lost 3 bases; unmatched junction nucleotides: 7. The CDR3 length is 17 residues. CDR3 in DNA: TGTGCCAGTACTCCGGGACTAGCGGGGGATTACACCGGGGAGCTGTTTTTT. Encoded protein: CASTPGLAGDYTGELFF. Variable domain in full (rest from reference TRBV19 and TRBJ2-2): DGGITQSPKYLFRKEGQNVTLSCEQNLNHDAMYWYRQDPGQGLRLIYYSQIVNDFQKGDIAEGYSVSREKKESFPLTVTSAQKNPTAFYLCASTPGLAGDYTGELFFGEGSRLTVL.

The chain recombines TRBV30 with TRBJ1-1; a weak D match, TRBD1 (6 bases). This CDR3 is 14 amino acids long. Germline V lookup: CDR1 GTSNPN, CDR2 SVGIG (reference sequence). Trimming stripped 3 bases from V and 0 bases from J, with 11 bases between. The CDR3 bases are TGTGCCTGGAGCCTGGACAGACTGAACACTGAAGCTTTCTTT. Its protein product is CAWSLDRLNTEAFF.

This chain connects TRBV3-1 (or the pseudogene TRBV3-2) to TRBJ2-1; no firm D call. Germline loops: CDR1 LGHDT, CDR2 YNNKEL (reference sequence). The V end was cut by 3 bases, the J end by 0 bases, with 9 bases between. The CDR3 is made up of 15 amino acids. This chain's CDR3 is CASSQTVSSYNEQFF. The CDR3 DNA is TGTGCCAGCAGCCAGACTGTCAGCTCCTACAATGAGCAGTTCTTC.

The rearrangement joins TRBV5-6 to TRBJ1-3; 9 bases are a match to TRBD1. The V and J ends lost 1 base and 3 bases, in that order; junction bases with no gene match: 5. CDR1 and CDR2 from the germline V gene are SGHDT and YYEEEE. This CDR3 is built from 16 residues. As DNA, the CDR3 is TGTGCCAGCAGCTTGTACAGGGGGCTCTTTGGAAACACCATATATTTT. It is translated as CASSLYRGLFGNTIYF.

The chain uses TRBV9 and TRBJ2-3; TRBD2 agrees at 7 bases. There are 13 residues in the CDR3. The germline gives CDR1 SGDLS, CDR2 YYNGEE. The trim removed 3 bases at V and 5 bases at J, leaving 3 bases unmatched. For the CDR3, the DNA is TGTGCCAGCAGCGGCGGGGGTGGAGATACGCAGTATTTT. Translating gives CASSGGGGDTQYF.

This sequence joins TRBV28 and TRBJ2-3, with 12 bases matching TRBD2. The CDR3 extends over 15 amino acids. Germline values: CDR1 MDHEN, CDR2 SYDVKM. Unmatched junction bases numbered 4, after V lost 3 bases and J lost 6 bases. This CDR3 is CASSLTSGGRDTQYF. CDR3 sequence (DNA): TGTGCCAGCAGTTTGACTAGCGGGGGACGGGATACGCAGTATTTT. Using reference TRBV28 and TRBJ2-3 for the parts outside the CDR3, the full variable domain is DVKVTQSSRYLVKRTGEKVFLECVQDMDHENMFWYRQDPGLGLRLIYFSYDVKMKEKGDIPEGYSVSREKKERFSLILESASTNQTSMYLCASSLTSGGRDTQYFGPGTRLTVL.

The chain uses TRBV29-1 and TRBJ1-3; TRBD1 matches at 7 bases. The CDR3 runs to 15 residues. The V gene end was trimmed by 7 bases and the J gene end by 1 base; junction bases not matched to a gene: 10. The V gene's germline CDR1 is SQVTM and CDR2 ANQGSEA. The CDR3 sequence is CSARDSRSSGNTIYF. CDR3 sequence (DNA): TGCAGCGCCCGGGACAGCCGCTCTTCTGGAAACACCATATATTTT.

As regards this clone: Distinct nucleotide sequences in the sample also encode this CDR3. The V call is TRBV9, the J call TRBJ1-2; D is uncertain. Between the trimmed V and J ends, which lost 0 bases and 2 bases, there was a span of 5 bases. Looked up from germline, CDR1 is SGDLS and CDR2 is YYNGEE. CDR3 size: 13 residues. The chain's CDR3 is CASSVDRNYGYTF. DNA of the CDR3: TGTGCCAGCAGCGTAGACCGGAACTATGGCTACACCTTC. Looking up the rest from reference TRBV9 and TRBJ1-2 gives the full variable domain: DSGVTQTPKHLITATGQRVTLRCSPRSGDLSVYWYQQSLDQGLQFLIQYYNGEERAKGNILERFSAQQFPDLHSELNLSSLELGDSALYFCASSVDRNYGYTFGSGTRLTVV.

The chain employs TRBV30 and TRBJ2-1; 14 bases are shared with TRBD2. The CDR3 has 16 amino acids. The V and J ends lost 1 base and 10 bases, in that order; junction bases with no gene match: 9. Germline V gene data show CDR1 as GTSNPN and CDR2 as SVGIG (reference sequence). The CDR3: CAWSGTGTSGSSEQFF. The CDR3 DNA is TGTGCCTGGAGTGGGACAGGGACTAGCGGGAGTAGCGAGCAGTTCTTC.